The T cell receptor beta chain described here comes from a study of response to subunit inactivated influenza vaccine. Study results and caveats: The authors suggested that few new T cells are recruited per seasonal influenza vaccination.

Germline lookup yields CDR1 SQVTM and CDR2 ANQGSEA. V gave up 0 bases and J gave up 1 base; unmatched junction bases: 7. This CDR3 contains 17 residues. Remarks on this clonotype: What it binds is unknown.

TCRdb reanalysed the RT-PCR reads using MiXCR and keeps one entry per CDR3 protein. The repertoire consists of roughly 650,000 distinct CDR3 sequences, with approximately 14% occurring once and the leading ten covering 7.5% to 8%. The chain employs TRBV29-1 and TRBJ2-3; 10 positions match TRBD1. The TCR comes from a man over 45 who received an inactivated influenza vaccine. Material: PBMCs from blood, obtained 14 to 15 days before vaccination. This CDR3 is CSVEDRLTGGGTDTQYF. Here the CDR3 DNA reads TGCAGCGTTGAAGATCGCCTGACAGGGGGCGGCACAGATACGCAGTATTTT.